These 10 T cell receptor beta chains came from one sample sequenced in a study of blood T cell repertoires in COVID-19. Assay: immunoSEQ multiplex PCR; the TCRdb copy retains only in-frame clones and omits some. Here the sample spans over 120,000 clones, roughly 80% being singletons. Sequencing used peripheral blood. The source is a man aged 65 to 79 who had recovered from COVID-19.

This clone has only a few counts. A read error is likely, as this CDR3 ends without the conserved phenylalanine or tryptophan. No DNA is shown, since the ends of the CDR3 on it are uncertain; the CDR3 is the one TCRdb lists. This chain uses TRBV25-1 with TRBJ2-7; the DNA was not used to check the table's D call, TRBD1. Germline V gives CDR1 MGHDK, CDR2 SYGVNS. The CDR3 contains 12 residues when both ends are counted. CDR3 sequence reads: CASSEASGQLKI.

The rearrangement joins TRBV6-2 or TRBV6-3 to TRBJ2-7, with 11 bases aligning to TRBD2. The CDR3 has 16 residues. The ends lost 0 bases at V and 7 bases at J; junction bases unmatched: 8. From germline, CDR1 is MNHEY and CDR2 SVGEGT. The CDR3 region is CASSYSLAGGPSEQYF. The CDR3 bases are TGTGCCAGCAGTTACTCTTTAGCGGGAGGGCCATCGGAGCAGTACTTC.

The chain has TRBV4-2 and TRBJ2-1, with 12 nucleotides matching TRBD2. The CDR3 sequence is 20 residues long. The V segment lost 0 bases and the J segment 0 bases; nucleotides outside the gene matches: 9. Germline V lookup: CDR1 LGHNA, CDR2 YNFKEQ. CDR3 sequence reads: CASSQDFPSGRVSSYNEQFF. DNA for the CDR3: TGTGCCAGCAGCCAAGATTTCCCTAGCGGGAGGGTCAGCTCCTACAATGAGCAGTTCTTC.

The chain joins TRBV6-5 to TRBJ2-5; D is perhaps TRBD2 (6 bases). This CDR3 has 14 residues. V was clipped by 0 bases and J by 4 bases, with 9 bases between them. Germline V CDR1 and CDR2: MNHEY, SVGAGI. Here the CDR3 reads CASSYSGGGETQYF. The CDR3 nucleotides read TGTGCCAGCAGTTACTCGGGGGGAGGAGAGACCCAGTACTTC.

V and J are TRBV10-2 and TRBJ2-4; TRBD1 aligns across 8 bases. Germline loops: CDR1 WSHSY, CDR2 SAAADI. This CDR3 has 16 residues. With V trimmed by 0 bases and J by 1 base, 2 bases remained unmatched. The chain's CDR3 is CASSESAGGAKNIQYF. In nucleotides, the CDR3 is TGCGCCAGCAGTGAGTCTGCAGGGGGCGCCAAAAACATTCAGTACTTC.

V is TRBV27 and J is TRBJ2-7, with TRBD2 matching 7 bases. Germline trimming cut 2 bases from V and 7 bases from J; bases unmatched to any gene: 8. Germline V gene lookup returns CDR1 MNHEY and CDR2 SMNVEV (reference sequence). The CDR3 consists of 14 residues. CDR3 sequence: CASSLGRGGGEQYF. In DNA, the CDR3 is TGTGCCAGCAGTTTAGGGAGGGGAGGCGGGGAGCAGTACTTC.

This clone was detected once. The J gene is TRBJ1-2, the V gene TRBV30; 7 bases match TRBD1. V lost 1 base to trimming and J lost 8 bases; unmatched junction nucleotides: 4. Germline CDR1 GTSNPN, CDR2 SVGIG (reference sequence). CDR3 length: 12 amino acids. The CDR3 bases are TGTGCCTGGAGTGAGGGGGCGGGGGGCTACACCTTC. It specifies CAWSEGAGGYTF.

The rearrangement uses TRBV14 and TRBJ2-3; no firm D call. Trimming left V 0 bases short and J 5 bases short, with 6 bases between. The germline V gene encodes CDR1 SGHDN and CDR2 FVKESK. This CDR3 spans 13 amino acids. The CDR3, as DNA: TGTGCCAGCAGCCAAGATCGAGGAGATACGCAGTATTTT. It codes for CASSQDRGDTQYF.

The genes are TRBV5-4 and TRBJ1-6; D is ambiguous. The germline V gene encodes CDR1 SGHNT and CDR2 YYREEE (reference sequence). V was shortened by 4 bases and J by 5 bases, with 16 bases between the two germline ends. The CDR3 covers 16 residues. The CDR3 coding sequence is TGTGCCAGCAGCCCTGGCGGGCGGTCAAATAATTCACCCCTCCACTTT. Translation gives CASSPGGRSNNSPLHF.

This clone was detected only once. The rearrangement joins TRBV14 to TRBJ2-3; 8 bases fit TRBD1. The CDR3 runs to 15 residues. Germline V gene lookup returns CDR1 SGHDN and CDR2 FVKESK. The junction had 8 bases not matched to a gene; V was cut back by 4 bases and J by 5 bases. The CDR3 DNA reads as TGTGCCAGCAGCCGACAACAGGGGGGTCAAGATACGCAGTATTTT. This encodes CASSRQQGGQDTQYF.